This TCR beta chain originates from a study of blood T cell repertoires in COVID-19. Looking at the study overall: Both acute and convalescent COVID-19 samples were obtained from the United States, Italy and Spain. T cells, B-cell-depleted T cells, or PBMCs provided the cDNA or gDNA that served as material.

Germline lookup yields CDR1 MNHEY and CDR2 SMNVEV (reference sequence). The CDR3 sequence is 15 residues long. V shed 6 bases and J 5 bases; nucleotides not matched to a gene: 5. In the authors' methods: Nucleated cell counts were estimated from reference gene primer amplification. The data were produced by immunoSEQ multiplex PCR, yet TCRdb's version contains in-frame clones alone and is incomplete. V, J and clone size were drawn from that table, and D and trimming were deduced from the DNA. This sample has hundreds of thousands of clones, with 90% found just once. Cohort placement rested on clinical history that participants reported themselves.

The gene calls are TRBV27 and TRBJ2-3; 13 bases match TRBD2. Material for sequencing was PBMCs or T cells enriched from blood (not recorded which). The clonotype was recovered from a man aged 55 to 70 who had recovered from COVID-19. This CDR3 reads CASRGLAGVGDTQYF. In nucleotides, the CDR3 is TGTGCCAGCAGAGGACTAGCGGGGGTAGGAGATACGCAGTATTTT.